This T cell receptor beta chain was sequenced in a study of OX40 agonist ivuxolimab in advanced cancers. Study-level information: The drug used for patients, ivuxolimab, was an agonistic anti-OX40 (CD134) antibody. Checkpoint inhibitors had been given previously to approximately 41% of patients.

Study-wide results and limits: Near-lowest levels of clonal expansion characterized partial responders at 0.1-3.0 mg/kg.

About this clone: No antigen is known for it.

The data were produced by immunoSEQ multiplex PCR, yet TCRdb's version contains in-frame clones alone and is incomplete. The sample shows 8,000 to 10,000 clones, 65% to 75% of them seen only once. V was pared by 3 bases and J by 9 bases, with 9 bases between. The CDR3 runs 12 residues. Germline V CDR1 and CDR2: MDHEN, SYDVKM. Autoimmune disease history or systemic immunosuppression disqualified patients. This clonotype was sampled from an adult with an advanced solid tumor such as melanoma, head and neck, liver or kidney cancer. The V call is TRBV28, the J call TRBJ2-1; the D gene is possibly TRBD2 (6 bases). The sequences come from CD4+ or CD8+ T cells sorted from blood, collected in a trial of the OX40 agonist ivuxolimab. CDR3 bases: TGTGCCAGCAGTTTCGCGGGGCCTGAGCAGTTCTTC. Protein product: CASSFAGPEQFF.